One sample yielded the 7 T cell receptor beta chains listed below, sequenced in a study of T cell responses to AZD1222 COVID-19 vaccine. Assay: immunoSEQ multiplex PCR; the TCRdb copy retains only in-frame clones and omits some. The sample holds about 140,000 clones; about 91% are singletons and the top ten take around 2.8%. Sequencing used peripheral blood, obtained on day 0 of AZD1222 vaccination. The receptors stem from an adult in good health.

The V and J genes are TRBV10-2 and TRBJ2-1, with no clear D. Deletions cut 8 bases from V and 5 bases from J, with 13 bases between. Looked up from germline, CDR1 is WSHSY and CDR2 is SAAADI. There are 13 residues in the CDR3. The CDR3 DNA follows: TGCGCCAGCGAAAACGGGCGACACAATGAGCAGTTCTTC. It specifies CASENGRHNEQFF.

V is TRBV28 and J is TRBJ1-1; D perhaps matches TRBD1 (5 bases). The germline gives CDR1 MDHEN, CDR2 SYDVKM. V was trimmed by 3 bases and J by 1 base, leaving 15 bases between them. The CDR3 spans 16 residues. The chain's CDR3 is CASSFPGTYPNTEAFF. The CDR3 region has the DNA TGTGCCAGCAGTTTCCCCGGGACCTATCCGAACACTGAAGCTTTCTTT.

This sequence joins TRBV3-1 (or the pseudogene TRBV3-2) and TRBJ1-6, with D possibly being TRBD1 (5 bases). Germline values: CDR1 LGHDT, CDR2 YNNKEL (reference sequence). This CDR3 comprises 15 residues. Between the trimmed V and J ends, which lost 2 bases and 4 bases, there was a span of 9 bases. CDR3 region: CASSQWGVYNSPLHF. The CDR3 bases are TGTGCCAGCAGCCAATGGGGGGTTTATAATTCACCCCTCCACTTT.

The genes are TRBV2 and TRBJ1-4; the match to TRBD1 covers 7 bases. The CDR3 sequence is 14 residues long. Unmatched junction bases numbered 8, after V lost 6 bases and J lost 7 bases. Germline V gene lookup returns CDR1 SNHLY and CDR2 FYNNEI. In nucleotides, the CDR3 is TGTGCCAGCAGCCCCACAGGGGTTCGTGAAAAACTGTTTTTT. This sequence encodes CASSPTGVREKLFF.

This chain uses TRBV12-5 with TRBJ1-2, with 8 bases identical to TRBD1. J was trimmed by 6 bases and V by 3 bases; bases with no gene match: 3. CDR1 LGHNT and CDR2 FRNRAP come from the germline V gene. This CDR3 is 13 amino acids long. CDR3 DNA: TGTGCTAGTGGTTTCGCAGGGGGCGATGGCTACACCTTC. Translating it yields CASGFAGGDGYTF.

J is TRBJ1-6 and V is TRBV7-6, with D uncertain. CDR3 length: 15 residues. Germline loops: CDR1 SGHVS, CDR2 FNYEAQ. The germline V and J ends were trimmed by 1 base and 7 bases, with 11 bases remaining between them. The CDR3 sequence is CASSLVAGGNSPLHF. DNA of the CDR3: TGTGCCAGCAGCTTAGTTGCGGGTGGGAATTCACCCCTCCACTTT.

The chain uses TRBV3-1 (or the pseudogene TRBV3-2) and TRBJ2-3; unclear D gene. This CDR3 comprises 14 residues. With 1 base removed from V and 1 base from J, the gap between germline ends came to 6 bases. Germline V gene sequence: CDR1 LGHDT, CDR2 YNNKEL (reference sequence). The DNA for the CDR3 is TGTGCCAGCAGCCAAGCGGGTGGCACAGATACGCAGTATTTT. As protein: CASSQAGGTDTQYF.